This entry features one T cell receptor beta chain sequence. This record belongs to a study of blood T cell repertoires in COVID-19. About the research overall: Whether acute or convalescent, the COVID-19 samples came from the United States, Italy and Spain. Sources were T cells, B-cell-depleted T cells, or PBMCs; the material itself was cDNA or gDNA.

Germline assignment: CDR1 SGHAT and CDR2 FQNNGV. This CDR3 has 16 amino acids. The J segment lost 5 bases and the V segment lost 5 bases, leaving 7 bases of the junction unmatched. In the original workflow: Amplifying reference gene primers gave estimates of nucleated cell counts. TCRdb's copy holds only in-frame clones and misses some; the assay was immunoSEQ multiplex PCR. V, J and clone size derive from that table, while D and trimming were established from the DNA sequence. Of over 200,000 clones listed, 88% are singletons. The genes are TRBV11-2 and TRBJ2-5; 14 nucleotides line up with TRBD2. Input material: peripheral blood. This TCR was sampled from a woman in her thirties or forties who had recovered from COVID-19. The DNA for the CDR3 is TGTGCCAGCAGCCCAGAGGGACTAGCGGGGGTGGAGACCCAGTACTTC. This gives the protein CASSPEGLAGVETQYF. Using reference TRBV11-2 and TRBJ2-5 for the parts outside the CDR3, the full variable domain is EAGVAQSPRYKIIEKRQSVAFWCNPISGHATLYWYQQILGQGPKLLIQFQNNGVVDDSQLPKDRFSAERLKGVDSTLKIQPAKLEDSAVYLCASSPEGLAGVETQYFGPGTRLLVL.